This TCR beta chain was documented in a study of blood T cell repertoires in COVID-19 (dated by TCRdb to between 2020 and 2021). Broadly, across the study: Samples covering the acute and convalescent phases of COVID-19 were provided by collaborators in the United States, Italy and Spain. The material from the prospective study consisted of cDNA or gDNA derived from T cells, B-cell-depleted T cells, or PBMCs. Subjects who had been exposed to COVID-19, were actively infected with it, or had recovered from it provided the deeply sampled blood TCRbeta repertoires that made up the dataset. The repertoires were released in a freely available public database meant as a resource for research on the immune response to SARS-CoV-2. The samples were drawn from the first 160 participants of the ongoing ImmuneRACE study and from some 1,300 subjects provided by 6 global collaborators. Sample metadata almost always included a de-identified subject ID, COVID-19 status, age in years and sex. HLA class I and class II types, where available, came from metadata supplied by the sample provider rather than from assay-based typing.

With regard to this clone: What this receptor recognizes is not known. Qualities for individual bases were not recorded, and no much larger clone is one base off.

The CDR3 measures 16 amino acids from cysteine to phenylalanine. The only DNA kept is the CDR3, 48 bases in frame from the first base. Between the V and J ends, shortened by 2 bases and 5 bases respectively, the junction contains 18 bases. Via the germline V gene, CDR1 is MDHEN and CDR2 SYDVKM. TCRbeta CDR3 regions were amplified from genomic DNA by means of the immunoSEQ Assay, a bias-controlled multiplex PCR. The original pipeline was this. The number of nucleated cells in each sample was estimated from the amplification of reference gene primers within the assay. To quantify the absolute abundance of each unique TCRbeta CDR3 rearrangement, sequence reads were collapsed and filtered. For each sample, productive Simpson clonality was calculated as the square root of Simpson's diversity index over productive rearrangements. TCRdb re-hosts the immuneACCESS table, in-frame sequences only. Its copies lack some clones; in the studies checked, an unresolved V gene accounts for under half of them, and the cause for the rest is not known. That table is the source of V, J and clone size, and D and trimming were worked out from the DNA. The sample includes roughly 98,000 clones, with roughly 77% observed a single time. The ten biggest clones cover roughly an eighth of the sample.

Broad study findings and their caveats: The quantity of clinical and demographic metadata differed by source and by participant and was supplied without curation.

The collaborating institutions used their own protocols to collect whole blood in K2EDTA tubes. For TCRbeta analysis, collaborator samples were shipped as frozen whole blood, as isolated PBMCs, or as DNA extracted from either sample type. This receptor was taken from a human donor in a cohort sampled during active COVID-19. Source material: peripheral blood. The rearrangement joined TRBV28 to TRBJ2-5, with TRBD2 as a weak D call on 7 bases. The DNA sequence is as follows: TGTGCCAGCAGTTTAGGAAGGGGGGGCAAAAAGGAGACCCAGTACTTC. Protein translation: CASSLGRGGKKETQYF.